The 10 T cell receptor beta chains listed next were all sequenced from one sample in a study of T cells after yellow fever vaccination. TCRdb itself ran the 5' RACE reads through MiXCR, one entry per CDR3 protein. The table includes some 340,000 distinct CDR3 sequences, roughly a tenth detected once. The source material was CD4+ T cells sorted from PBMCs, sampled 45 days after the yellow fever booster vaccination. The receptors derive from a young man who received the YFV17D yellow fever vaccine.

This sequence joins TRBV7-2 and TRBJ1-5; tentatively, D is TRBD1 (6 bases). The CDR3 runs to 14 residues. With 0 bases removed from V and 4 bases from J, the gap between germline ends came to 7 bases. Germline V gene data show CDR1 as SGHTA and CDR2 as FQGNSA. CDR3 nucleotide sequence: TGTGCCAGCAGCTTAGCACAGGGTAATCAGCCCCAGCATTTT. This codes for CASSLAQGNQPQHF.

This clonotype was seen more than once but under ten times. The chain employs TRBV5-1 and TRBJ2-2; D may match TRBD1 or TRBD2 (5 bases each). Germline values: CDR1 SGHRS, CDR2 YFSETQ. This CDR3 region has 14 residues. Between the trimmed V and J ends, which lost 4 bases and 8 bases, there was a span of 15 bases. Written as DNA, the CDR3 is TGCGCCAGCAGCCCCGGGGCTCAGGGAGGGGAGCTGTTTTTT. Translation: CASSPGAQGGELFF.

This clonotype occurred a few times. The CDR3 reads CASSRANTEAFF. The CDR3 nucleotides read TGTGCCAGCAGTAGAGCGAACACTGAAGCTTTCTTT. The chain employs TRBV7-2 and TRBJ1-1; no definite D call. This CDR3 comprises 12 residues. Between the trimmed V and J ends, which lost 6 bases and 1 base, there was a span of 6 bases. CDR1 is SGHTA and CDR2 is FQGNSA in the germline V gene.

The chain employs TRBV12-3 or TRBV12-4 and TRBJ1-3; D unresolved. The CDR3 spans 14 residues. V was pared by 4 bases and J by 2 bases, with 9 bases between. The CDR3 spells CASSSRRTGNTIYF. CDR3 DNA: TGTGCCAGCAGTTCCCGCCGTACTGGAAACACCATATATTTT.

Here the CDR3 reads CSVSSGVGNTIYF. The CDR3, as DNA: TGCAGCGTATCTTCGGGAGTTGGAAACACCATATATTTT. This sequence joins TRBV29-1 and TRBJ1-3; D call uncertain. The CDR3 has 13 residues. Trimming took off 6 bases at V and 3 bases at J, with 12 bases between the two ends. Germline assignment: CDR1 SQVTM and CDR2 ANQGSEA. Using reference TRBV29-1 and TRBJ1-3 for the parts outside the CDR3, the full variable domain is SAVISQKPSRDICQRGTSLTIQCQVDSQVTMMFWYRQQPGQSLTLIATANQGSEATYESGFVIDKFPISRPNLTFSTLTVSNMSPEDSSIYLCSVSSGVGNTIYFGEGSWLTVV.

The genes are TRBV28 and TRBJ1-1; a possible D gene is TRBD1 (6 bases). With 4 bases removed from V and 0 bases from J, the gap between germline ends came to 18 bases. CDR1 MDHEN and CDR2 SYDVKM come from the germline V gene. The CDR3 is 17 residues long. CDR3 loop: CASSSSLRGLLNTEAFF. In DNA, the CDR3 is TGTGCCAGCAGTTCATCCCTTCGGGGGCTCCTGAACACTGAAGCTTTCTTT.

The V and J genes are TRBV7-3 and TRBJ2-3, with D unclear. This CDR3 has 13 amino acids. CDR1 and CDR2 from the germline V gene are SGHTA and FQGTGA. V was pared by 1 base and J by 6 bases, with 8 bases between. CDR3 loop: CASSLSFADTQYF. The DNA for the CDR3 is TGTGCCAGCAGCTTAAGTTTCGCGGATACGCAGTATTTT.

The V call is TRBV7-2, the J call TRBJ2-3, with D hard to call. Germline V gives CDR1 SGHTA, CDR2 FQGNSA. Trimming left V 5 bases short and J 4 bases short, with 16 bases between. The length of the CDR3 is 15 residues. CDR3 residues: CASSPARAWSDTQYF. CDR3 DNA sequence: TGTGCCAGCAGCCCAGCCCGGGCCTGGTCAGATACGCAGTATTTT.

In its sample, this clonotype was seen a few times. J is TRBJ2-7 and V is TRBV5-4; D call uncertain. The V end was cut by 2 bases, the J end by 4 bases, with 13 bases between. This CDR3 spans 14 amino acids. Germline CDR1 SGHNT, CDR2 YYREEE (reference sequence). The CDR3 sequence: CASSLDRSFYEQYF. The DNA for the CDR3 is TGTGCCAGCAGCTTAGACCGATCCTTTTACGAGCAGTACTTC.

The chain links TRBV6-2 or TRBV6-3 to TRBJ2-7, with no clear D. The CDR3 length is 14 residues. CDR1 MNHEY and CDR2 SVGEGT come from the germline V gene. V was clipped by 7 bases and J by 1 base, with 14 bases between them. CDR3 DNA sequence: TGTGCCAGCAACCCACTCCACCGATCCTACGAGCAGTACTTC. Amino acid sequence: CASNPLHRSYEQYF.